Listed here is a single TCR beta chain. The CDR3 loop spans 15 amino acids. Germline V lookup: CDR1 SGDLS, CDR2 YYNGEE. V was pared by 3 bases and J by 6 bases, with 7 bases of the junction left unmatched. This entry is derived from a study of cytomegalovirus exposure and HLA in healthy donors. In the PCR, 60 Vbeta and 13 Jbeta primers were used. The method was immunoSEQ multiplex PCR; TCRdb's version includes in-frame clones alone and lacks a portion of them. The sample consists of around 180,000 clones, 87% of them appearing once. Sequencing was carried out using PBMCs. The chain uses TRBV9 and TRBJ2-1; 9 positions match TRBD2. The sequence derives from a girl less than two years old in good health and CMV-seronegative. The CDR3 nucleotides are TGTGCCAGCAGCGCGACTAGCGGAAACTTCAATGAGCAGTTCTTC. This encodes CASSATSGNFNEQFF.